This T cell receptor beta chain was sequenced for a study of shared clonotypes between healthy human individuals. Study summary: Donor composition was a couple of women and three men, aged 18 to 49.

The CDR3 sequence is 15 residues long. CDR1 and CDR2 from the germline V gene are MNHEY and SMNVEV (reference sequence). V dropped 6 bases and J dropped 6; count of bases not matched to a gene: 11. Assay execution proceeded at the deep level. TCRdb's copy holds only in-frame clones and misses some; the assay was immunoSEQ multiplex PCR. The sample holds about half a million clones; about four fifths are singletons and the top ten take around 14%. Donors comprised healthy HIV-negative adults lacking recent acute infections or vaccinations. All donors were Caucasian adults living in Nashville, Tennessee.

The chain couples TRBV27 to TRBJ2-7, with 10 bases aligning to TRBD1. The sequence derives from a woman aged 40 to 55 in good health. Some clones in this sample may be carry-over from other donors' samples. The source material was PBMCs. For the CDR3, the DNA is TGTGCCAGCAGACCGTTCACGACAGGGGGCCTCGAGCAGTACTTC. Translated: CASRPFTTGGLEQYF.